A selection of T cell receptor beta chains follows, all from one sample in a study of blood T cell repertoires in COVID-19. Clones were read by immunoSEQ multiplex PCR, and TCRdb kept only the in-frame ones, dropping some. The table shows 200,000 to 250,000 clones, with around 84% occurring only once. Specimen: peripheral blood. The receptors were sampled from a woman aged 55-70 years who had recovered from COVID-19. Each CDR3 is given with its conserved first and last residue. D genes are given only for firm matches. Not all rows give a size; the values are once, few, many and, for expanded clones, a class.

>-|TRBV19|TRBD1|TRBJ1-4
CASSSSGTEDEKLFF
TGTGCCAGTAGTTCCTCCGGGACAGAGGATGAAAAACTGTTTTTT
>-|TRBV14|TRBD1|TRBJ1-2
CASSPQGAGAGYGYTF
TGTGCCAGCAGCCCTCAGGGGGCGGGGGCCGGCTATGGCTACACCTTC
>-|TRBV30|-|TRBJ2-3
CAWIGLITDTQYF
TGTGCCTGGATCGGACTTATCACAGATACGCAGTATTTT
>few|TRBV9|TRBD2|TRBJ2-1
CASSEGSGGPYEQFF
TGTGCCAGCAGCGAGGGGAGCGGGGGGCCCTATGAGCAGTTCTTC
>few|TRBV3-1/TRBV3-2|-|TRBJ2-7
CASSASRGEQYF
TGTGCCAGCAGCGCCAGCCGGGGAGAGCAGTACTTC
>many|TRBV10-3|-|TRBJ1-1
CAISERGGDAFF
TGTGCCATCAGTGAGCGGGGGGGTGACGCTTTCTTT
>-|TRBV10-3|-|TRBJ1-3
CATNSGNTIYF
TGTGCCACCAACTCTGGAAACACCATATATTTT
>-|TRBV2|TRBD2|TRBJ2-1
CASNLLAGEQFF
TGTGCCAGCAACCTACTAGCGGGGGAGCAGTTCTTC
>-|TRBV5-6|TRBD1|TRBJ2-7
CASSPMTGRGEQYF
TGTGCCAGCAGCCCTATGACAGGGCGAGGCGAGCAGTACTTC
>-|TRBV5-5|-|TRBJ2-7
CASSSAGYEQYF
TGTGCCAGCAGCTCAGCGGGTTACGAGCAGTACTTC
>-|TRBV19|TRBD1|TRBJ1-2
CASSMGLRDRDGGYTF
TGTGCCAGTAGTATGGGCCTGCGCGACAGGGACGGAGGCTACACCTTC
>-|TRBV7-2|-|TRBJ1-3
CASSLGQTYSGNTIYF
TGTGCCAGCAGCCTCGGACAGACCTACTCTGGAAACACCATATATTTT
>-|TRBV30|TRBD2|TRBJ2-2
CAWRLAGVRYTGELFF
TGTGCCTGGAGACTAGCGGGGGTTCGCTACACCGGGGAGCTGTTTTTT
>-|TRBV6-2/TRBV6-3|-|TRBJ2-4
CASSQLAKNIQYF
TGTGCCAGCAGCCAGCTAGCCAAAAACATTCAGTACTTC
>-|TRBV7-2|TRBD1|TRBJ1-5
CASSWGTGNQPQHF
TGTGCCAGCAGCTGGGGGACAGGGAATCAGCCCCAGCATTTT
>-|TRBV5-1|-|TRBJ2-2
CASSLAAELTYAGELFF
TGCGCCAGCAGCTTGGCAGCGGAGCTTACTTATGCCGGGGAGCTGTTTTTT
>-|TRBV29-1|TRBD1|TRBJ1-1
CSVETTGLGTEAFF
TGCAGCGTTGAAACGACAGGGTTGGGAACTGAAGCTTTCTTT
>-|TRBV27|TRBD2|TRBJ2-3
CATSLAGGTDTQYF
TGTGCCACCTCACTAGCGGGGGGCACAGATACGCAGTATTTT
>-|TRBV27|-|TRBJ2-7
CASSPGQGGYEQYF
TGTGCCAGCTCCCCAGGTCAGGGTGGGTACGAGCAGTACTTC
>-|TRBV3-1/TRBV3-2|TRBD1|TRBJ2-2
CASSKTGGWDTGELFF
TGTGCCAGCAGCAAGACAGGGGGCTGGGACACCGGGGAGCTGTTTTTT
>-|TRBV6-5|TRBD1|TRBJ1-2
CASRSLQGAHGYTF
TGTGCCAGCAGGTCACTACAGGGGGCCCATGGCTACACCTTC
>-|TRBV27|TRBD2|TRBJ2-7
CASKLAGGSYEQYF
TGTGCCAGCAAACTAGCGGGGGGATCCTACGAGCAGTACTTC
>many|TRBV6-1|TRBD2|TRBJ2-7
CASSEAGLAAYEQYF
TGTGCCAGCAGTGAAGCGGGACTAGCGGCTTACGAGCAGTACTTC
>-|TRBV5-1|TRBD2|TRBJ2-3
CASSFAGGTDTQYF
TGCGCCAGCAGCTTCGCGGGGGGGACAGATACGCAGTATTTT
>-|TRBV6-2/TRBV6-3|TRBD1|TRBJ1-6
CASSDMGQRNSPLHF
TGTGCCAGCAGCGACATGGGACAGCGTAATTCACCCCTCCACTTT
>-|TRBV7-8|TRBD1|TRBJ1-1
CASSLAETGRLGVTNTEAFF
TGTGCCAGCAGCTTAGCGGAGACAGGGCGTCTTGGTGTCACGAACACTGAAGCTTTCTTT
>-|TRBV6-2/TRBV6-3|TRBD1|TRBJ2-1
CASSDPGQGNNEQFF
TGTGCCAGCAGTGACCCGGGACAGGGTAACAATGAGCAGTTCTTC
>-|TRBV2|-|TRBJ1-5
CASSPGGSLGGNQPQHF
TGTGCCAGCAGTCCGGGCGGTTCTCTCGGGGGCAATCAGCCCCAGCATTTT
>once|TRBV7-9|TRBD1|TRBJ2-5
CASSFTGGQETQYF
TGTGCCAGCAGCTTTACAGGGGGCCAAGAGACCCAGTACTTC
>-|TRBV18|-|TRBJ1-3
CASSPLTTPSGNTIYF
TGTGCCAGCTCACCCCTCACGACACCCTCTGGAAACACCATATATTTT
>-|TRBV12-3/TRBV12-4|-|TRBJ2-4
CASSREPQDIQYF
TGTGCCAGCAGCCGGGAGCCCCAAGACATTCAGTACTTC
>-|TRBV7-9|-|TRBJ1-2
CASSSLGEGRSYGYTF
TGTGCCAGCAGCTCCCTAGGGGAGGGGCGCAGCTATGGCTACACCTTC
>-|TRBV7-3|TRBD2|TRBJ2-3
CASCRGGLSTDTQYF
TGTGCCAGCTGTCGGGGGGGCCTGAGCACAGATACGCAGTATTTT
>-|TRBV19|TRBD1|TRBJ1-2
CASNEIGQGPGYTF
TGTGCCAGTAATGAGATTGGACAGGGGCCTGGCTACACCTTC
>-|TRBV5-8|TRBD2|TRBJ2-5
CASSLGRASGGEETQYF
TGTGCCAGCAGCTTGGGAAGGGCTAGCGGGGGGGAAGAGACCCAGTACTTC
>-|TRBV27|-|TRBJ1-5
CASSLDRIDSNQPQHF
TGTGCCAGCAGTTTAGACAGGATTGATAGCAATCAGCCCCAGCATTTT
>-|TRBV4-1|TRBD2|TRBJ2-3
CASSQGLAAPWGTDTQYF
TGCGCCAGCAGCCAAGGACTAGCGGCGCCCTGGGGCACAGATACGCAGTATTTT
>-|TRBV5-1|-|TRBJ2-7
CASSMTGRGYEQYF
TGCGCCAGCAGCATGACAGGGCGGGGTTACGAGCAGTACTTC
>-|TRBV6-5|TRBD2|TRBJ2-5
CASSYDGGGPQYF
TGTGCCAGCAGTTACGACGGGGGGGGGCCCCAGTACTTC
>-|TRBV15|-|TRBJ1-5
CATSREQAGGGPQHF
TGTGCCACCAGCAGAGAACAGGCAGGCGGTGGGCCCCAGCATTTT
>-|TRBV12-3/TRBV12-4|TRBD1|TRBJ1-1
CASRPTGGTEAFF
TGTGCCAGCAGACCCACAGGGGGCACTGAAGCTTTCTTT
>-|TRBV4-3|TRBD2|TRBJ2-1
CASSPGGSGVSNEQFF
TGCGCCAGCAGCCCGGGAGGTAGCGGGGTTTCTAATGAGCAGTTCTTC
>-|TRBV9|-|TRBJ2-5
CASSFRPGLQETQYF
TGTGCCAGCAGCTTTCGGCCGGGACTCCAAGAGACCCAGTACTTC
>-|TRBV2|-|TRBJ1-2
CASRETENYGYTF
TGTGCCAGCAGGGAGACGGAGAACTATGGCTACACCTTC
>-|TRBV9|TRBD1|TRBJ1-1
CASSSGGSTEAFF
TGTGCCAGCAGTTCAGGGGGAAGCACTGAAGCTTTCTTT
>-|TRBV5-1|TRBD1|TRBJ1-4
CASSLGTGFALEKLFF
TGCGCCAGCAGCTTGGGGACAGGGTTCGCCCTTGAAAAACTGTTTTTT
>-|TRBV7-5|-|TRBJ1-1
CARSEIKEGRVTLNTEAFF
TGTGCCAGAAGCGAAATTAAGGAGGGCAGAGTGACTTTAAACACTGAAGCTTTCTTT
>-|TRBV6-5|-|TRBJ1-2
CASSRSRLDYGYTF
TGTGCCAGCTCTAGGAGCAGACTCGACTATGGCTACACCTTC
>-|TRBV7-9|TRBD1|TRBJ2-7
CASSPSDRAYEQYF
TGTGCCAGCAGCCCGAGCGACAGGGCCTACGAGCAGTACTTC
>-|TRBV2|-|TRBJ1-1
CASLSAGNTEAFF
TGTGCCAGCTTATCAGCGGGGAACACTGAAGCTTTCTTT
>-|TRBV18|TRBD1|TRBJ1-1
CASSPTGGRAMNTEAFF
TGTGCCAGCTCACCCACAGGGGGCCGAGCTATGAACACTGAAGCTTTCTTT
>-|TRBV6-6|-|TRBJ2-7
CASSYDEESYEQYF
TGTGCCAGCAGTTACGACGAGGAATCCTACGAGCAGTACTTC
>-|TRBV7-6|-|TRBJ2-5
CASSPGNQETQYF
TGTGCCAGCAGCCCAGGGAACCAAGAGACCCAGTACTTC
>-|TRBV29-1|-|TRBJ1-5
CSVATGSRFSNQPQHF
TGCAGCGTTGCCACCGGGAGCAGATTTAGCAATCAGCCCCAGCATTTT
>once|TRBV7-9|-|TRBJ2-3
CASSLEGQVSDTQYF
TGTGCCAGCAGCTTAGAGGGACAAGTTTCTGATACGCAGTATTTT
>-|TRBV9|-|TRBJ2-7
CASSVGRRGLTQGEQYF
TGTGCCAGCAGCGTAGGACGGAGAGGCCTCACTCAGGGCGAGCAGTACTTC
>-|TRBV7-7|TRBD1|TRBJ2-5
CASSSDRARETQYF
TGTGCTAGCAGCTCCGACAGGGCAAGAGAGACCCAGTACTTC
>once|TRBV2|-|TRBJ1-6
CASSERRTEYNSPLHF
TGTGCCAGCAGTGAGCGGAGGACAGAGTATAATTCACCCCTCCACTTT